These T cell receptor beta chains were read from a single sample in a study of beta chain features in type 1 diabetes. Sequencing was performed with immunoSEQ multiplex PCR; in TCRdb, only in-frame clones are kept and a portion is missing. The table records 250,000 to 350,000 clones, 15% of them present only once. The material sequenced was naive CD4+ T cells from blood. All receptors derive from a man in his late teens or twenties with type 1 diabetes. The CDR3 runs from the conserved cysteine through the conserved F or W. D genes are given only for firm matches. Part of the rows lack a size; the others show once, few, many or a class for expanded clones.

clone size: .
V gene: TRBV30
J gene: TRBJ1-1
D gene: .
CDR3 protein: CAWSVGLEAFF
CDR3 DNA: TGTGCCTGGAGTGTGGGGCTGGAAGCTTTCTTT

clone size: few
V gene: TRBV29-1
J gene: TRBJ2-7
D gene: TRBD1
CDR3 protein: CSVKGTGEAYEQYF
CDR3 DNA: TGCAGCGTAAAGGGGACAGGGGAAGCCTACGAGCAGTACTTC

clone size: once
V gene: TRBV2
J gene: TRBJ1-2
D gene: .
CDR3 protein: CATKERVDYGYTF
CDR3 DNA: TGTGCCACCAAAGAGCGGGTGGACTATGGCTACACCTTC

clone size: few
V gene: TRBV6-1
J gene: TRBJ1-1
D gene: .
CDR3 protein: CASSLGAGTEAFF
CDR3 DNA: TGTGCCAGCAGTCTGGGGGCGGGCACTGAAGCTTTCTTT

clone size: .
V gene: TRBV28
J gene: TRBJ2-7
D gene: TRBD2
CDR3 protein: CASRLLAGGEQYF
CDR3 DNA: TGTGCCAGCAGATTATTAGCGGGAGGCGAGCAGTACTTC

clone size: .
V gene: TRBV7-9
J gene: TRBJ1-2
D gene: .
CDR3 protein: CASSLREPPYGYTF
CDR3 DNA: TGTGCCAGCAGCTTACGGGAGCCCCCCTATGGCTACACCTTC

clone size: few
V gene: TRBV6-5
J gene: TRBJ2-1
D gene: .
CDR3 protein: CASRNYNFGEQFF
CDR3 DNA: TGTGCCAGCAGGAACTACAATTTCGGTGAGCAGTTCTTC

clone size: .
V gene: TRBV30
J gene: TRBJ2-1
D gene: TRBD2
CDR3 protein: CAWSDWTSGGDEQFF
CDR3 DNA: TGTGCCTGGAGCGATTGGACTAGCGGTGGTGATGAGCAGTTCTTC

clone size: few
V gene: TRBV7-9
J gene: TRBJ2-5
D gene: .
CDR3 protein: CASSWGEETQYF
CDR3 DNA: TGTGCCAGCAGCTGGGGGGAAGAGACCCAGTACTTC

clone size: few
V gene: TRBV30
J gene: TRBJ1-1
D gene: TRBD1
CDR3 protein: CAWRRQGNTEAFF
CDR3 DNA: TGTGCCTGGAGACGACAGGGAAACACTGAAGCTTTCTTT

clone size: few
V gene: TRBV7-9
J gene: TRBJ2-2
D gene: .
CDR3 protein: CASSLDLGAGELFF
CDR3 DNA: TGTGCCAGCAGCTTAGATCTGGGCGCCGGGGAGCTGTTTTTT

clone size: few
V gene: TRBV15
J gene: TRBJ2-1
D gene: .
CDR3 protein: CATSRIGGGYNEQFF
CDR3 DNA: TGTGCCACCAGCAGGATTGGGGGAGGCTACAATGAGCAGTTCTTC

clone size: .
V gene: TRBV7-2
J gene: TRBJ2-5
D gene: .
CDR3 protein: CASSFSYQETQYF
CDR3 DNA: TGTGCCAGCAGCTTCTCCTACCAAGAGACCCAGTACTTC

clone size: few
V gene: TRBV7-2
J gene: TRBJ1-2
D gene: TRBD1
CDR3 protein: CASSLATGEGYTF
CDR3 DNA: TGTGCCAGCAGCTTAGCGACAGGGGAGGGCTACACCTTC

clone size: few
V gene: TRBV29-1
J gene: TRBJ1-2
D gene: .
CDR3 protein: CSVEKSYGYTF
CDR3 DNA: TGCAGCGTTGAAAAGAGCTATGGCTACACCTTC

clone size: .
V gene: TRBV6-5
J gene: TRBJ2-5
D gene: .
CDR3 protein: CASSYSRLQETQYF
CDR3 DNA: TGTGCCAGCAGTTACTCGCGGTTGCAAGAGACCCAGTACTTC

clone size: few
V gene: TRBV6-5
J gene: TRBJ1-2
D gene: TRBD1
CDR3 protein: CASKARDRDSYGYTF
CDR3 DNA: TGTGCCAGCAAGGCTCGAGACAGGGATAGCTATGGCTACACCTTC

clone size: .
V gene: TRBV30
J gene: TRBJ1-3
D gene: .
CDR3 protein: CAWSERRSGNTIYF
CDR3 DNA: TGTGCCTGGAGTGAGCGACGATCTGGAAACACCATATATTTT

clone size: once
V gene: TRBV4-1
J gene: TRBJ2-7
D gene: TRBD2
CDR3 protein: CASSRGGGLASEQYF
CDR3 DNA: TGCGCCAGCAGCCGCGGGGGGGGACTAGCTTCCGAGCAGTACTTC

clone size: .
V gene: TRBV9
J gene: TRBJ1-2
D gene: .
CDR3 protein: CASSADGRGSNYGYTF
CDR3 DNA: TGTGCCAGCAGCGCTGATGGACGGGGGTCTAACTATGGCTACACCTTC

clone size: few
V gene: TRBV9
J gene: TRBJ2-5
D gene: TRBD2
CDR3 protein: CASTRTSGGQETQYF
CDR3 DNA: TGTGCCAGCACCCGGACTAGCGGGGGCCAAGAGACCCAGTACTTC

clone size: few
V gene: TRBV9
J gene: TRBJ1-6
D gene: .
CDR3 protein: CASSVEGENSPLHF
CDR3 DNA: TGTGCCAGCAGCGTAGAGGGGGAGAATTCACCCCTCCACTTT

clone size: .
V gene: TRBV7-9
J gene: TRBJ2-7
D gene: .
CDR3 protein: CASSFRTGTTSYEQYF
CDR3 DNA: TGTGCCAGCAGCTTCCGGACAGGGACTACCTCCTACGAGCAGTACTTC

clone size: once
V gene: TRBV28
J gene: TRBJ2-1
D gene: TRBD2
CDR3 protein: CASSPPGSGAINEQFF
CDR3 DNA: TGTGCCAGCAGTCCCCCCGGTAGCGGGGCAATCAATGAGCAGTTCTTC

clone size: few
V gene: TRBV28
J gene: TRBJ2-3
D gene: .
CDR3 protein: CASSLASDRTDTQYF
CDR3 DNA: TGTGCCAGCAGTTTAGCTAGCGACCGCACAGATACGCAGTATTTT

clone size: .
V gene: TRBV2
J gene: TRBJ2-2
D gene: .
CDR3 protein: CASRAAGAGELFF
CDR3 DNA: TGTGCCAGCAGGGCCGCAGGCGCCGGGGAGCTGTTTTTT

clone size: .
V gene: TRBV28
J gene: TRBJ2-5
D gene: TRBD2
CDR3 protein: CASSLTSGGAVYGETQYF
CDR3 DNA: TGTGCCAGCAGTTTGACTAGCGGGGGGGCCGTATATGGAGAGACCCAGTACTTC

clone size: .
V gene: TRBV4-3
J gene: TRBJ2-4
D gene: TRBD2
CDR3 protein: CASSQDLGSGGAPGIQYF
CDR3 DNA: TGCGCCAGCAGCCAAGATCTAGGTAGCGGGGGGGCCCCAGGCATTCAGTACTTC